The next 24 T cell receptor beta chains were all read from a single sample in a study of T cell repertoires in cytomegalovirus infection (dated by TCRdb to the late 2010s). These reads were obtained on an Illumina HiSeq 1500. The public reads were reanalyzed by TCRdb: fastp trimming at Q25, MiXCR alignment, in-frame beta chains only. Every distinct CDR3 protein forms one entry, paired with its most common genes and DNA. A total of 300,000 to 450,000 distinct CDR3 sequences appear in this sample, less than 20% of them only once. Together, the top ten hold about 10% of the sample. Sequences were obtained from PBMCs. Receptors were obtained from a human donor in good health (CMV status not recorded). Some clones in this sample may be carry-over from other donors' samples.

The table lists this clonotype with a few counts. V gene TRBV12-3 or TRBV12-4 combines with J gene TRBJ2-5; possible D gene TRBD1, 6 bases. The CDR3 is made up of 14 amino acids. Trimming took 7 bases from V and 5 from J, leaving 17 bases between them. CDR3: CASKLGGDLETQYF. CDR3 sequence (DNA): TGTGCCAGCAAACTAGGGGGAGATCTGGAGACCCAGTACTTC.

Only a few counts were recorded for this clonotype. The V call is TRBV6-6, the J call TRBJ1-1; 9 nucleotides match TRBD1. CDR3 length: 15 amino acids. Germline values: CDR1 MNHNY, CDR2 SVGAGI (reference sequence). Unmatched junction bases numbered 7, after V lost 6 bases and J lost 2 bases. The CDR3 DNA is TGTGCCAGCAGCAAGGGGACAGGGATAAACACTGAAGCTTTCTTT. Translating it yields CASSKGTGINTEAFF.

The chain links TRBV6-1 to TRBJ1-5; 7 bases map to TRBD1. The CDR3 consists of 15 residues. In germline, CDR1 is MNHNS, CDR2 SASEGT. V shed 7 bases, J shed 2 bases, and the junction held 8 bases outside the gene matches. In DNA form, the CDR3 reads TGTGCCAGCATTAGGGACAGTGGGCGCAATCAGCCCCAGCATTTT. Its translation is CASIRDSGRNQPQHF.

The chain joins TRBV11-2 to TRBJ2-1, with a weak D call TRBD1 (6 bases). Deletions cut 1 base from V and 4 bases from J, with 17 bases between. This CDR3 is built from 17 residues. CDR1 and CDR2 from the germline V gene are SGHAT and FQNNGV. CDR3 nucleotide sequence: TGTGCCAGCAGCTTAGCGCCGCAAGGGGGTTTTTACAATGAGCAGTTCTTC. It specifies CASSLAPQGGFYNEQFF.

This clonotype was seen at least ten times. The gene calls are TRBV6-6 and TRBJ2-1, with D perhaps matching TRBD2 (6 bases). This CDR3 comprises 17 residues. From germline, CDR1 is MNHNY and CDR2 SVGAGI (reference sequence). Trimming removed 0 bases from V and 2 bases from J, with 14 bases in between. The CDR3, as DNA: TGTGCCAGCAGTTACTCCCGTGGCGGGATCACCTACAATGAGCAGTTCTTC. Protein: CASSYSRGGITYNEQFF.

This clonotype was recorded a few times. The chain employs TRBV7-8 and TRBJ2-1; a weak D match, TRBD1 (5 bases). CDR1 is SGHVS and CDR2 is FQNEAQ in the germline V gene. The V end was cut by 0 bases, the J end by 6 bases, with 12 bases between. CDR3 length equals 15 residues. CDR3 sequence reads: CASSLAWTPINEQFF. DNA for the CDR3: TGTGCCAGCAGCTTAGCCTGGACACCAATCAATGAGCAGTTCTTC. The full variable domain, its missing parts supplied by reference TRBV7-8 and TRBJ2-1, is GAGVSQSPRYKVAKRGQDVALRCDPISGHVSLFWYQQALGQGPEFLTYFQNEAQLDKSGLPSDRFFAERPEGSVSTLKIQRTQQEDSAVYLCASSLAWTPINEQFFGPGTRLTVL.

This clonotype showed up just a few times. This chain joins TRBV2 and TRBJ1-2, with D tentatively TRBD1 (6 bases). V shed 7 bases and J shed 3 bases, with 15 bases lying between them. This CDR3 comprises 14 residues. CDR1 is SNHLY, CDR2 FYNNEI, per germline. CDR3: CASKGNRDDYGYTF. The CDR3 region has the DNA TGTGCCAGCAAAGGGAACAGGGATGACTATGGCTACACCTTC.

This chain joins TRBV19 and TRBJ1-3; no firm D call. Trimming pared 6 bases from V and 3 bases from J, leaving 15 bases between. Looked up from germline, CDR1 is LNHDA and CDR2 is SQIVND (reference sequence). The CDR3 has 15 amino acids. The CDR3 DNA follows: TGTGCCAGTAGCTCGGCTCCGCGAGGTGGAAACACCATATATTTT. Translation: CASSSAPRGGNTIYF.

A few counts support this clonotype. The chain uses TRBV20-1 and TRBJ2-1, with 14 bases aligning to TRBD2. The junction had 10 bases not matched to a gene; V was cut back by 5 bases and J by 10 bases. CDR1 and CDR2 (germline): DFQATT, SNEGSKA (reference sequence). CDR3 length: 15 amino acids. The CDR3 protein is CSAARTSGRFGEQFF. CDR3 nucleotides: TGCAGTGCTGCCCGGACTAGCGGGAGGTTTGGAGAGCAGTTCTTC.

This clonotype has just a few counts. One end of the junction is discordant with germline, which a read error may explain. The gene calls are TRBV7-2 and TRBJ2-3; 9 nucleotides match TRBD2. CDR3 length equals 13 residues. From germline, CDR1 is SGHTA and CDR2 FQGNSA. The CDR3 nucleotides read TGTGCCAGCAGCCGCGATAGGCGGGGGGGATTAGTTTTT. Translating gives CASSRDRRGGLVF. The entire variable domain, with the rest obtained from reference TRBV7-2 and TRBJ2-3, is as follows: GAGVSQSPSNKVTEKGKDVELRCDPISGHTALYWYRQSLGQGLEFLIYFQGNSAPDKSGLPSDRFSAERTGGSVSTLTIQRTQQEDSAVYLCASSRDRRGGLVFGPGTRLTVL.

A note on this clonotype: Just one base apart from a much larger clone, this may be a read error. The conserved phenylalanine or tryptophan is not found at the CDR3 terminus, so this likely reflects a read error. The genes are TRBV7-6 and TRBJ1-1; 9 positions match TRBD1. Germline V lookup: CDR1 SGHVS, CDR2 FNYEAQ. CDR3 length: 13 amino acids. J lost 11 bases, V lost 5 bases, and 9 bases had no gene match. The CDR3 DNA reads TGTGCCAGCAGCCAGGACAGGGGTTTGGAGGCTTTCTTA. As protein: CASSQDRGLEAFL.

This clonotype has at least ten counts. The gene calls are TRBV7-2 and TRBJ1-2, with unresolved D. The germline CDR1 and CDR2 sequences are SGHTA and FQGNSA. The CDR3 has 12 amino acids. V was trimmed by 5 bases and J by 8 bases, leaving 12 bases between them. CDR3 in DNA: TGTGCCAGCAGCCAACGGACGGAGGGCTACACCTTC. This gives the protein CASSQRTEGYTF.

This chain joins TRBV6-5 and TRBJ1-1; D may be TRBD1 (6 bases). Trimming stripped 0 bases from V and 5 bases from J, with 10 bases between. This CDR3 contains 14 residues. Germline V gene data show CDR1 as MNHEY and CDR2 as SVGAGI. The CDR3 DNA is TGTGCCAGCAGTTACTCGGACCAGGGGACTGAAGCTTTCTTT. This encodes CASSYSDQGTEAFF.

The rearrangement joins TRBV5-6 to TRBJ1-2, with D unclear. CDR3 length: 14 amino acids. Germline V CDR1 and CDR2: SGHDT, YYEEEE. Trimming left V 0 bases short and J 4 bases short, with 10 bases between. This chain's CDR3 is CASSLDGRVYGYTF. CDR3 bases: TGTGCCAGCAGCTTGGACGGTAGGGTCTATGGCTACACCTTC.

This clonotype appeared a few times. The V call is TRBV20-1, the J call TRBJ1-1; tentative D call: TRBD1 (5 bases). Deletions cut 3 bases from V and 7 bases from J, with 15 bases between. The germline V gene encodes CDR1 DFQATT and CDR2 SNEGSKA (reference sequence). The length of the CDR3 is 13 residues. CDR3 protein: CSASGQGVNEAFF. DNA for the CDR3: TGCAGTGCTAGCGGACAAGGGGTAAATGAAGCTTTCTTT.

This clonotype was seen many times. The rearrangement links TRBV4-3 to TRBJ2-7, with 8 bases that match TRBD2. Germline lookup yields CDR1 LGHNA and CDR2 YSLEER. The CDR3 is 16 residues long. The trim removed 4 bases at V and 2 bases at J, leaving 10 bases unmatched. As DNA, the CDR3 is TGCGCCAGCAGCCCGCAGGTTAGCGGGGAAACCTACGAGCAGTACTTC. Its translation: CASSPQVSGETYEQYF.

This clonotype has at least ten counts. The chain uses TRBV7-2 and TRBJ2-3, with 9 bases identical to TRBD2. Germline CDR1 reads SGHTA; CDR2 reads FQGNSA. Trimming took 5 bases from V and 4 from J; bases not matched to a gene: 16. The CDR3 extends over 18 amino acids. The CDR3 region has the DNA TGTGCCAGCAGCCAATGGGGCGGGGGAGGCGGGGGGGCAGATACGCAGTATTTT. Its protein is CASSQWGGGGGGADTQYF.

The gene calls are TRBV5-6 and TRBJ1-2, with no clear D. V was shortened by 3 bases and J by 9 bases, with 15 bases between the two germline ends. Germline CDR1 and CDR2: SGHDT and YYEEEE. The CDR3 totals 13 residues. The CDR3 region is CASSSKAEDRYTF. DNA of the CDR3: TGTGCCAGCAGCTCAAAGGCGGAGGATCGCTACACCTTC.

This clonotype was seen a few times. The gene calls are TRBV5-1 and TRBJ2-5; the D call may be TRBD1 or TRBD2 (5 bases each). CDR3 length equals 14 residues. Trimming shortened V by 4 bases and J by 4 bases, and 14 bases separated the two germline ends. Germline CDR1 and CDR2: SGHRS and YFSETQ. This CDR3 reads CASSPRGLGETQYF. The CDR3 DNA sequence: TGCGCCAGCAGCCCCCGGGGCCTGGGAGAGACCCAGTACTTC.

CDR3 DNA sequence: TGTGCCAGTAGTATAAGGGGAGGCGAGCAGTACTTC. It yields the protein CASSIRGGEQYF. The chain joins TRBV19 to TRBJ2-7, with D perhaps matching TRBD2 (6 bases). This CDR3 has 12 amino acids. V was pared by 2 bases and J by 6 bases, with 8 bases between. The germline V gene encodes CDR1 LNHDA and CDR2 SQIVND (reference sequence).

At least ten counts were recorded for this clonotype. The rearrangement links TRBV7-2 to TRBJ2-5, with no clear D. The CDR3 spans 14 residues. V lost 5 bases, J lost 5 bases, and 15 bases lay in between. The germline gives CDR1 SGHTA, CDR2 FQGNSA. This CDR3 reads CASSQPLGYETQYF. Here the CDR3 DNA reads TGTGCCAGCAGCCAACCGTTGGGCTATGAGACCCAGTACTTC.

The chain carries TRBV11-3 and TRBJ1-1; 7 nucleotides agree with TRBD1. The ends lost 5 bases at V and 4 bases at J; junction bases unmatched: 7. The CDR3 is 14 amino acids. Germline V gene data show CDR1 as SGHNT and CDR2 as YENEEA. CDR3 coding DNA: TGTGCCAGCAGCCGGAATGGACAGGTCACTGAAGCTTTCTTT. It encodes CASSRNGQVTEAFF.

The rearrangement joins TRBV28 to TRBJ1-2; D is uncertain. This CDR3 has 12 residues. V was clipped by 3 bases and J by 7 bases, with 9 bases between them. The germline V gene has CDR1 MDHEN and CDR2 SYDVKM. CDR3 sequence: CASSFGRVGYTF. In nucleotides, the CDR3 is TGTGCCAGCAGTTTTGGAAGGGTTGGCTACACCTTC.

This clonotype was recorded many times. The chain uses TRBV9 and TRBJ1-3; tentatively, D is TRBD1 (5 bases). This CDR3 spans 17 amino acids. The germline V gene encodes CDR1 SGDLS and CDR2 YYNGEE. Deletions cut 0 bases from V and 2 bases from J, with 15 bases between. The CDR3 nucleotides read TGTGCCAGCAGCGTAGGGGACGACGGGAGAGCTGGAAACACCATATATTTT. This encodes CASSVGDDGRAGNTIYF.